This TCR beta chain is drawn from a study of early T cells in non-severe SARS-CoV-2 infection. Study-level information: The study sequenced bulk RNA from unsorted whole blood, with chains unpaired.

Trimming pared 2 bases from V and 0 bases from J, leaving 11 bases between. This CDR3 spans 16 amino acids. The germline V gene encodes CDR1 SGHAT and CDR2 FQNNGV. Findings and limits, study-wide: In VDJdb matching, anti-spike CD8 responses were favored while private and CD4 specificities went missing.

The TCR library protocol was used to attach unique molecular identifiers. These identifiers were attached to individual cDNA molecules. Via MiXCR, TCRdb re-called the 5' RACE reads, giving one row per CDR3 protein. Among tens of thousands of distinct CDR3 sequences listed, less than 5.5% were seen once. This clonotype was observed many times. Its antigen is still unknown. The sequenced material came from whole blood. This sequence originates from an adult who was a healthcare worker with PCR-confirmed SARS-CoV-2 infection or an uninfected control (not recorded which). V is TRBV11-2 and J is TRBJ2-1; D is undetermined. In nucleotides, the CDR3 is TGTGCCAGCAGCTTATTAGAGAGGAGCTCCTACAATGAGCAGTTCTTC. Translation gives CASSLLERSSYNEQFF. The whole variable domain, remainder taken from reference TRBV11-2 and TRBJ2-1, is EAGVAQSPRYKIIEKRQSVAFWCNPISGHATLYWYQQILGQGPKLLIQFQNNGVVDDSQLPKDRFSAERLKGVDSTLKIQPAKLEDSAVYLCASSLLERSSYNEQFFGPGTRLTVL.